Following are 27 T cell receptor beta chains from one sample sequenced in a study of T cells in Graves' hyperthyroidism and ophthalmopathy. Researchers took RNA transcripts and amplified the TCR beta CDR3 regions from them. The HTBI primer set was used in a first-round RT-PCR of the TCR CDR3. TCRdb independently ran MiXCR on the multiplex PCR reads; one entry per CDR3 protein. The sample has about 300,000 distinct CDR3 sequences; around 20% are singletons. The sequencing sample was made of blood. Source of these receptors: a man aged 45-60 years with Graves' ophthalmopathy.

The chain uses TRBV6-1 and TRBJ1-5; D remains unclear. The germline gives CDR1 MNHNS, CDR2 SASEGT. This CDR3 contains 12 residues. V shed 8 bases and J shed 11 bases, with 16 bases lying between them. The CDR3 bases are TGTGCCAGCTCGACGGAAGGGAGGGCCCAGCATTTT. Amino acid sequence: CASSTEGRAQHF.

This clonotype was seen a handful of times. The chain carries TRBV6-2 or TRBV6-3 and TRBJ2-5, with a weak D call TRBD1 (6 bases). The germline V gene has CDR1 MNHEY and CDR2 SVGEGT. Trimming removed 0 bases from V and 5 bases from J, with 10 bases in between. The CDR3 consists of 14 residues. This CDR3 is CASSYSGGSETQYF. The CDR3 nucleotides read TGTGCCAGCAGTTACTCTGGGGGCTCGGAGACCCAGTACTTC.

This clonotype was seen repeatedly, ten times or more. V usage is TRBV28 and J usage is TRBJ2-7; D is undetermined. The germline CDR1 and CDR2 sequences are MDHEN and SYDVKM. The CDR3 consists of 11 residues. V shed 6 bases and J shed 3 bases, with 6 bases lying between them. CDR3 amino acids: CASRGIYEQYF. CDR3 in DNA: TGTGCCAGCAGGGGGATCTACGAGCAGTACTTC.

The table lists this clonotype with a few counts. The chain joins TRBV30 to TRBJ2-2; a possible D gene is TRBD1 (6 bases). Trimming took 5 bases from V and 0 from J, leaving 10 bases between them. From germline, CDR1 is GTSNPN and CDR2 SVGIG (reference sequence). This CDR3 is 14 amino acids long. The DNA for the CDR3 is TGTGCCTGGGTCAGGGGTACGAACACCGGGGAGCTGTTTTTT. Its translation is CAWVRGTNTGELFF.

This clonotype occurred a few times. The J gene is TRBJ2-1, the V gene TRBV4-1, with 7 bases lining up with TRBD1. Germline assignment: CDR1 MGHRA and CDR2 YSYEKL. The CDR3 is made up of 16 amino acids. Trimming removed 2 bases from V and 7 bases from J; junction bases left unmatched: 11. For the CDR3, the DNA is TGCGCCAGCAGCCAACGAGGACAGGAATACGGGAATGAGCAGTTCTTC. This codes for CASSQRGQEYGNEQFF.

This clonotype was counted ten times or more. The V call is TRBV12-3 or TRBV12-4, the J call TRBJ1-2; D remains ambiguous. The CDR3 is 11 residues long. Trimming took 5 bases from V and 8 from J, leaving 9 bases between them. CDR3 sequence (DNA): TGTGCCAGCAGTCTCAGTCGAGGCTACACCTTC. This codes for CASSLSRGYTF.

This clonotype was counted many times. This chain joins TRBV28 and TRBJ2-7, with 9 positions matching TRBD1. The V segment lost 5 bases and the J segment 5 bases; nucleotides outside the gene matches: 10. CDR1 MDHEN and CDR2 SYDVKM come from the germline V gene. The CDR3 length is 15 residues. The DNA for the CDR3 is TGTGCCAGCAGTGCCCCGACAGGGGGTAACCACGAGCAGTACTTC. Encoded protein: CASSAPTGGNHEQYF. Filled out from reference TRBV28 and TRBJ2-7, the complete variable domain reads DVKVTQSSRYLVKRTGEKVFLECVQDMDHENMFWYRQDPGLGLRLIYFSYDVKMKEKGDIPEGYSVSREKKERFSLILESASTNQTSMYLCASSAPTGGNHEQYFGPGTRLTVT.

This clonotype has only a few counts. The V gene is TRBV10-3, the J gene TRBJ2-7, with 7 positions matching TRBD2. Trimming at V came to 7 bases and at J to 1 base, leaving 7 bases not matched to a gene. Germline CDR1 ENHRY, CDR2 SYGVKD. The CDR3 covers 14 residues. This CDR3 is CAITPAGRSYEQYF. For the CDR3, the DNA is TGTGCCATCACCCCAGCGGGAAGGTCCTACGAGCAGTACTTC.

In its sample, this clonotype was seen a few times. The genes are TRBV20-1 and TRBJ2-7, with TRBD2 identical over 9 bases. Germline V CDR1 and CDR2: DFQATT, SNEGSKA (reference sequence). The CDR3 consists of 15 residues. Losses at the gene ends were 5 bases for V and 1 base for J; bases not matched to a gene: 9. The CDR3 DNA reads TGCAGTGCTCTCGGTATAGCGGGAGTTTCCTACGAGCAGTACTTC. Translated: CSALGIAGVSYEQYF.

This clonotype was counted at least ten times. The V call is TRBV7-9, the J call TRBJ2-1; TRBD2 might be the D (5 bases). V lost 5 bases to trimming and J lost 7 bases, with 21 bases between them. There are 16 residues in the CDR3. Germline CDR1 reads SEHNR; CDR2 reads FQNEAQ (reference sequence). The CDR3 loop is CASSPPEGIGYNEQFF. The DNA of the CDR3 is TGTGCCAGCAGCCCCCCCGAGGGCATCGGGTATAATGAGCAGTTCTTC.

The chain recombines TRBV10-3 with TRBJ2-5; the D gene could be TRBD1 or TRBD2 (5 bases each). CDR1 and CDR2 (germline): ENHRY, SYGVKD. This CDR3 is 15 amino acids long. Trimming shortened V by 4 bases and J by 1 base, and 13 bases separated the two germline ends. CDR3 sequence reads: CAISGSGTPQETQYF. CDR3 coding DNA: TGTGCCATCAGTGGATCAGGGACCCCCCAAGAGACCCAGTACTTC.

The J gene is TRBJ2-1, the V gene TRBV28; unclear D gene. V was pared by 4 bases and J by 6 bases, with 10 bases between. Germline V gene sequence: CDR1 MDHEN, CDR2 SYDVKM. The CDR3 totals 13 residues. The CDR3: CASSSGRLNEQFF. The CDR3 DNA reads as TGTGCCAGCAGTTCCGGACGTCTCAATGAGCAGTTCTTC.

This clonotype occurred many times. The chain carries TRBV6-1 and TRBJ1-5; D perhaps matches TRBD1 (6 bases). The CDR3 consists of 13 residues. V was trimmed by 9 bases and J by 7 bases, leaving 16 bases between them. Germline V lookup: CDR1 MNHNS, CDR2 SASEGT. The CDR3 loop is CASQIGTSQPQHF. For the CDR3, the DNA is TGTGCCAGTCAAATTGGGACAAGCCAGCCCCAGCATTTT.

In DNA form, the CDR3 reads TGTGCCAGCATAGGAAGCGGGACCTACGAGCAGTACTTC. This sequence encodes CASIGSGTYEQYF. The chain employs TRBV2 and TRBJ2-7; 7 bases are a match to TRBD2. This CDR3 spans 13 amino acids. CDR1 is SNHLY, CDR2 FYNNEI, per germline. J lost 2 bases, V lost 7 bases, and 5 bases had no gene match.

The chain joins TRBV4-1 to TRBJ2-2; 9 nucleotides line up with TRBD2. The length of the CDR3 is 20 residues. Germline trimming cut 2 bases from V and 4 bases from J; bases unmatched to any gene: 17. Looked up from germline, CDR1 is MGHRA and CDR2 is YSYEKL. The DNA of the CDR3 is TGCGCCAGCAGCCAACCCCTCTGGCGGGAGGGCCAAAGAGGCACCGGGGAGCTGTTTTTT. Residues: CASSQPLWREGQRGTGELFF.

This clonotype was counted many times. The chain couples TRBV28 to TRBJ2-7; 9 nucleotides align to TRBD1. J was trimmed by 3 bases and V by 2 bases; bases with no gene match: 5. CDR3 length equals 15 residues. Germline lookup yields CDR1 MDHEN and CDR2 SYDVKM. DNA for the CDR3: TGTGCCAGCAGTTTAGCCCTGGACAGGGGCTACGAGCAGTACTTC. It is translated as CASSLALDRGYEQYF.

This clonotype came up a few times. This chain uses TRBV6-2 or TRBV6-3 with TRBJ2-1; 9 bases map to TRBD1. Germline CDR1 and CDR2: MNHEY and SVGEGT. This CDR3 comprises 14 residues. Germline trimming cut 4 bases from V and 14 bases from J; bases unmatched to any gene: 12. CDR3 sequence: CASSSVPGQGTKFF. For the CDR3, the DNA is TGTGCCAGCAGTTCCGTCCCGGGACAGGGAACGAAGTTCTTC.

This chain connects TRBV18 to TRBJ2-3; D is possibly TRBD1 (5 bases). The germline V gene encodes CDR1 KGHSH and CDR2 LQKENI. Trimming stripped 3 bases from V and 6 bases from J, with 16 bases between. The CDR3 consists of 15 residues. CDR3 amino acids: CASSPGRMGLDTQYF. The CDR3 DNA is TGTGCCAGCTCACCGGGGCGGATGGGGCTGGATACGCAGTATTTT. The full variable domain, its missing parts supplied by reference TRBV18 and TRBJ2-3, is NAGVMQNPRHLVRRRGQEARLRCSPMKGHSHVYWYRQLPEEGLKFMVYLQKENIIDESGMPKERFSAEFPKEGPSILRIQQVVRGDSAAYFCASSPGRMGLDTQYFGPGTRLTVL.

In regard to this clonotype: A much larger clonotype is one base distant, so this may be a read error. The chain links TRBV30 to TRBJ2-2; D gene unclear. Trimming took off 6 bases at V and 0 bases at J, with 11 bases between the two ends. The CDR3 runs 14 residues. CDR1 and CDR2 from the germline V gene are GTSNPN and SVGIG (reference sequence). CDR3 in amino acids: CACPVPANTGELFF. CDR3 bases: TGTGCCTGTCCGGTCCCCGCGAACACCGGGGAGCTGTTTTTT.

In the case of this clonotype: A much larger clone sits a single nucleotide away, making a read error possible. J is TRBJ2-7 and V is TRBV12-3 or TRBV12-4; no clear D gene. CDR3 length equals 13 residues. The CDR3 sequence is CASSLGRPYEQCF. The CDR3 DNA reads as TGTGCCAGCAGTTTAGGCAGGCCATACGAGCAGTGCTTC.

The CDR3 DNA follows: TGTGCCAGCAGTCCCGGCCCTGAAAATTCACCCCTCCACTTT. It translates to CASSPGPENSPLHF. The genes are TRBV6-1 and TRBJ1-6; D remains ambiguous. This CDR3 has 14 residues. V lost 5 bases, J lost 7 bases, and 12 bases lay in between. Per germline, CDR1 MNHNS and CDR2 SASEGT.

This clonotype occurred a few times. J is TRBJ2-7 and V is TRBV4-1, with D maybe TRBD2 (5 bases). In germline, CDR1 is MGHRA, CDR2 YSYEKL. The CDR3 loop spans 15 amino acids. V lost 1 base to trimming and J lost 2 bases, with 12 bases between them. CDR3 bases: TGCGCCAGCAGCCAAGTGGGGAGCCCAGCCTACGAGCAGTACTTC. Translating it yields CASSQVGSPAYEQYF.

This clonotype was detected many times. The chain uses TRBV12-3 or TRBV12-4 and TRBJ2-1; 12 bases are a match to TRBD2. This CDR3 comprises 15 residues. The trim removed 3 bases at V and 7 bases at J, leaving 4 bases unmatched. In DNA form, the CDR3 reads TGTGCCAGCAGTTTCCTAGCGGGAGGGAGAAATGAGCAGTTCTTC. This codes for CASSFLAGGRNEQFF.

The sample holds a few counts of this clonotype. This chain joins TRBV20-1 and TRBJ1-1; no definite D call. Looked up from germline, CDR1 is DFQATT and CDR2 is SNEGSKA (reference sequence). Trimming pared 0 bases from V and 7 bases from J, leaving 18 bases between. The CDR3 sequence is 15 residues long. The DNA for the CDR3 is TGCAGTGCTAGAGAGGATGGACGGGGTCGAGATGAAGCTTTCTTT. It yields the protein CSAREDGRGRDEAFF.

In this sample, this clonotype turned up many times. This chain links TRBV28 with TRBJ1-5, with no clear D. This CDR3 region has 13 residues. CDR1 is MDHEN, CDR2 SYDVKM, per germline. V lost 7 bases and J 1 base, leaving 8 bases between the germline ends. In DNA, the CDR3 is TGTGCCAGCACAGTCACAAGCAATCAGCCCCAGCATTTT. This encodes CASTVTSNQPQHF. Combining the CDR3 with reference TRBV28 and TRBJ1-5 gives the whole variable domain DVKVTQSSRYLVKRTGEKVFLECVQDMDHENMFWYRQDPGLGLRLIYFSYDVKMKEKGDIPEGYSVSREKKERFSLILESASTNQTSMYLCASTVTSNQPQHFGDGTRLSIL.

This clonotype was counted between two and nine times. The rearrangement uses TRBV5-5 and TRBJ2-3, with TRBD1 identical over 8 bases. The CDR3 runs 17 residues. J gave up 1 base and V 2 bases, and 9 bases lay outside the gene matches. Looked up from germline, CDR1 is SGHKS and CDR2 is YYEKEE (reference sequence). CDR3 DNA: TGTGCCAGCAGCTTACAGGGGGTCGGGGGAGGCACAGATACGCAGTATTTT. It translates to CASSLQGVGGGTDTQYF.

This clonotype was recorded many times. The chain links TRBV28 to TRBJ2-7, with 7 bases lining up with TRBD2. The junction had 9 bases not matched to a gene; V was cut back by 5 bases and J by 2 bases. The CDR3 is made up of 15 amino acids. In germline, CDR1 is MDHEN, CDR2 SYDVKM. This CDR3 is CASSPRGAGPYEQYF. The CDR3 DNA is TGTGCCAGCAGTCCCCGGGGAGCGGGGCCCTACGAGCAGTACTTC.